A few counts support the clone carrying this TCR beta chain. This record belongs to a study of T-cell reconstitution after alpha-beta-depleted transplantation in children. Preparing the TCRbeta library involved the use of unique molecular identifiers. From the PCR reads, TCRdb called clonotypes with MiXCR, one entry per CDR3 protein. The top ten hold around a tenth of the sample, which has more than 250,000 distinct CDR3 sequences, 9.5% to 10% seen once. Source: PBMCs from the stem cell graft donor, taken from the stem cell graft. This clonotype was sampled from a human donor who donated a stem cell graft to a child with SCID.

For the CDR3, the DNA is TGTGCCAGCAGCCCGTGGGACAGGGCCTACGAGCAGTACTTC. Its protein is CASSPWDRAYEQYF. The chain links TRBV3-1 to TRBJ2-7, with 9 bases that match TRBD1. Germline V gene data show CDR1 as LGHDT and CDR2 as YNNKEL (reference sequence). Losses at the gene ends were 4 bases for V and 2 bases for J; bases not matched to a gene: 3. The CDR3 is made up of 14 amino acids.